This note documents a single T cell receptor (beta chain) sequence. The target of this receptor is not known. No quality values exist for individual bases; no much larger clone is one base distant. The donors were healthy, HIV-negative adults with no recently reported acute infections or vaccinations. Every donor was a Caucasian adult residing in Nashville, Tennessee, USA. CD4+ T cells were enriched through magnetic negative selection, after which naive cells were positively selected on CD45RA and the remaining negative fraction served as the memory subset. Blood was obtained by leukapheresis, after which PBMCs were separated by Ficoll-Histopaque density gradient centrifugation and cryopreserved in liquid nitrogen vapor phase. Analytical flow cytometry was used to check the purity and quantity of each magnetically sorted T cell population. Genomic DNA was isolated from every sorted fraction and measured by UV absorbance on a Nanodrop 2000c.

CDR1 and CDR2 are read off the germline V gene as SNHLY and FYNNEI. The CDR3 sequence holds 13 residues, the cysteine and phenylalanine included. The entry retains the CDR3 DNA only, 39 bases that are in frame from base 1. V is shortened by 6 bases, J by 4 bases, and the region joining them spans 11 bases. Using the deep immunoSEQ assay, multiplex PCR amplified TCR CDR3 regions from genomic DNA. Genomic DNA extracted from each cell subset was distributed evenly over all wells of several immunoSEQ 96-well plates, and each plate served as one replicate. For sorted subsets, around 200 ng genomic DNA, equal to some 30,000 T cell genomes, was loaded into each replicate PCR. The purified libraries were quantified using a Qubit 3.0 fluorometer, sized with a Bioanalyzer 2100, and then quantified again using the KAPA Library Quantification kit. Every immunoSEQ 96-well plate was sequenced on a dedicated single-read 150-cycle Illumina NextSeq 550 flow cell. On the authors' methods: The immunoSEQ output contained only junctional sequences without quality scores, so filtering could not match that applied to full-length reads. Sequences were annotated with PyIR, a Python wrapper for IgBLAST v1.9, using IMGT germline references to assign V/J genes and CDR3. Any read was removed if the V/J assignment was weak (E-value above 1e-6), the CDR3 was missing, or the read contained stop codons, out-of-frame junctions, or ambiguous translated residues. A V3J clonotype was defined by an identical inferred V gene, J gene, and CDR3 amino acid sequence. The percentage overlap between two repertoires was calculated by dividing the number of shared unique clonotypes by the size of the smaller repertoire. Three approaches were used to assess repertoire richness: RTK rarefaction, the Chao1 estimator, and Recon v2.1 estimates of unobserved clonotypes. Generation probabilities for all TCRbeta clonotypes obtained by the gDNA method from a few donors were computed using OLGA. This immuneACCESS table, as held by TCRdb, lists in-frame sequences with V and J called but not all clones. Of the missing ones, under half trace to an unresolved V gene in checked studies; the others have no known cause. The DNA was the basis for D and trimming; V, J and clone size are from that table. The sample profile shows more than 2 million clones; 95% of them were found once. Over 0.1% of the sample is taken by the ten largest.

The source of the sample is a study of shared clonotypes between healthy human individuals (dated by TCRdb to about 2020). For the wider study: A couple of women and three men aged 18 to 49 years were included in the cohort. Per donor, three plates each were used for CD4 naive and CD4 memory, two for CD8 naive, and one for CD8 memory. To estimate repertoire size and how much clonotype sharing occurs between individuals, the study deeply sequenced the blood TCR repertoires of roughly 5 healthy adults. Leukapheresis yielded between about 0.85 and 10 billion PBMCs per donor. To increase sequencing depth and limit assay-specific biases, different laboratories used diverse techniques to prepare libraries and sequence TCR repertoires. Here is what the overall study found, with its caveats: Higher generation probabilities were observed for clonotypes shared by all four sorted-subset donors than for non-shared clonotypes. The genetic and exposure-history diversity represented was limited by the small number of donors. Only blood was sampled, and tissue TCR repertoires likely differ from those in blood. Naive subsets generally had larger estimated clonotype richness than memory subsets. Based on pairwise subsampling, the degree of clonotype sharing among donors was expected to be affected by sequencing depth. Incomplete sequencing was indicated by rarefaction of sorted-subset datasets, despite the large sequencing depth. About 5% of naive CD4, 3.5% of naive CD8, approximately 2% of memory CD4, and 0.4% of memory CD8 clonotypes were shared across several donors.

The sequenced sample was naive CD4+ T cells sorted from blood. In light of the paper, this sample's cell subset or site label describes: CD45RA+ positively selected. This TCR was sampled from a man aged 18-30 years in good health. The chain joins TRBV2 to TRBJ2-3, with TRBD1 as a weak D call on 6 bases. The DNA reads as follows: TGTGCCAGCAGCCACAGGGTTCCAGATACGCAGTATTTT. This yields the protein CASSHRVPDTQYF.